The TCR beta chain described here comes from a study of shared clonotypes between healthy human individuals. Study results and limitations: What rarefaction showed was incomplete sorted-subset sequencing despite large depth. Naive CD4 clonotypes overlapped across a handful of donors at around 4.7%.

About this clone: As yet, its antigen is unknown. Other DNA sequences in the same sample also yield this CDR3.

Evenly divided among several immunoSEQ plates was the genomic DNA of each subset. Authors' data handling: In the immunoSEQ data, sequences were junction-only and lacked quality scores, so filtering differed. Sequencing was performed with immunoSEQ multiplex PCR; in TCRdb, only in-frame clones are kept and a portion is missing. The DNA was the basis for D and trimming; V, J and clone size are from that table. The sample yields 2 million or so clones, 95% seen once. The source material was naive CD4+ T cells sorted from blood. Subset of the sample: CD45RA+ positively selected. The clonotype was recovered from a young man in good health.

CDR3 coding DNA: TGTGCCAGTAGTATAGGGCAGGGCACCGGGGAGCTGTTTTTT. Its translation is CASSIGQGTGELFF. The chain couples TRBV19 to TRBJ2-2; D is possibly TRBD1 (5 bases). The CDR3 length is 14 residues. Germline values: CDR1 LNHDA, CDR2 SQIVND (reference sequence). V lost 1 base to trimming and J lost 4 bases, with 7 bases between them.